A selection of T cell receptor beta chains follows, all from one sample in a study of low-dose radiotherapy and immunotherapy resistance in tumors. In TCRdb, the reads were re-called with MiXCR into one record per CDR3 protein. The table has tens of thousands of distinct CDR3 sequences, roughly a sixth seen once; the top ten hold about 2.8%. The sample here was PBMCs, taken before treatment. Every receptor here comes from a male donor with prostate cancer. Both conserved end residues are part of each CDR3. The D gene is left open where the match is weak. Rows give clone size only sometimes, using once, few, many, or a class for an expanded clone.

>TRBJ1-2|15|many|TRBV7-6|NA
TGTGCCAGCAGCTTAGACGGGGTCCTCGCCGATGGCTACACCTTC
CASSLDGVLADGYTF
>TRBJ2-1|15|many|TRBV5-4|NA
TGTGCCAGCAGCTGGACAGGTGGAGGGAGCAATGAGCAGTTCTTC
CASSWTGGGSNEQFF
>TRBJ2-2|14|many|TRBV12-3/TRBV12-4|NA
TGTGCCAGCAGGCCTTTCCTTTCAACCGGGGAGCTGTTTTTT
CASRPFLSTGELFF
>TRBJ2-3|13|many|TRBV27|NA
TGTGCCAGCAGTTTACCAAGCACAGATACGCAGTATTTT
CASSLPSTDTQYF
>TRBJ2-7|14|NA|TRBV6-5|TRBD1
TGTGCCAGCAGATTAGCGCAGGGGGCTCTCGAGCAGTACTTC
CASRLAQGALEQYF
>TRBJ1-2|16|many|TRBV12-3/TRBV12-4|TRBD1
TGTGCCAGCAGCCCTAGTCCCGGGACAGTACACTATGGCTACACCTTC
CASSPSPGTVHYGYTF
>TRBJ2-1|12|many|TRBV20-1|NA
TGCAGTGCCACCTACGTTATGAATGAGCAGTTCTTC
CSATYVMNEQFF
>TRBJ1-2|14|many|TRBV20-1|NA
TGCAGTGCTAGTCCCCACCGGGGAGGGGATGGCTACACCTTC
CSASPHRGGDGYTF
>TRBJ2-7|14|many|TRBV7-2|NA
TGTGCCAGCAGCTCCCGGCACACCCACTACGAGCAGTACTTC
CASSSRHTHYEQYF
>TRBJ2-2|14|many|TRBV30|TRBD1
TGTGCCTGGAGTGGACAGGGGGCTGGCGGGGAGCTGTTTTTT
CAWSGQGAGGELFF
>TRBJ2-1|15|many|TRBV6-1|TRBD2
TGTGCCAGCAGTGTTAGCGGGGGACTTTACAATGAGCAGTTCTTC
CASSVSGGLYNEQFF
>TRBJ2-3|13|many|TRBV2|NA
TGTGCCAGCAGTGAGGGCTCAGCAGATACGCAGTATTTT
CASSEGSADTQYF
>TRBJ1-3|13|many|TRBV20-1|NA
TGCAATGCTAGGGATGACTCTGGAAACACCATATATTTT
CNARDDSGNTIYF
>TRBJ2-3|15|many|TRBV10-1|NA
TGCGCCAGCAGTGAGTCGACGTTGGCCACAGATACGCAGTATTTT
CASSESTLATDTQYF
>TRBJ2-7|13|many|TRBV5-5|NA
TGTGCCAGCAGCTTGGAGGCCTCAAGCGGGCAGTACTTC
CASSLEASSGQYF
>TRBJ1-1|12|many|TRBV10-1|NA
NA
CASSEWGTGIFF
>TRBJ1-5|14|NA|TRBV20-1|TRBD1
TGCAGTGCTGCCCCGTTGGGACAGCAACAGCCCCAGCATTTT
CSAAPLGQQQPQHF
>TRBJ2-7|12|NA|TRBV12-3/TRBV12-4|NA
TGTGCCAGCAGTTTATTCAGCTACGAGCAGTACTTC
CASSLFSYEQYF
>TRBJ2-2|16|many|TRBV9|NA
TGTGCCAGCAGCGCACGGGGGCCCCCCTACACCGGGGAGCTGTTTTTT
CASSARGPPYTGELFF
>TRBJ1-2|16|NA|TRBV7-2|TRBD1
TGTGCCAGCAGCTTAGGATCGGACAGGATTATAAGTGGCTACACCTTC
CASSLGSDRIISGYTF
>TRBJ1-6|16|NA|TRBV10-3|TRBD1
TGTGCCATCAAGCACGGGACAGGACAGGAAAATTCACCCCTCCACTTT
CAIKHGTGQENSPLHF
>TRBJ1-1|15|NA|TRBV7-9|TRBD1
TGTGCCAGCAGCGGACAGACAGGGGATAACACTGAAGCTTTCTTT
CASSGQTGDNTEAFF
>TRBJ1-2|12|medium-sized|TRBV10-3|NA
TGTGCCATCAGGCGGGATCGACTTGGCTACACCTTC
CAIRRDRLGYTF
>TRBJ2-1|15|many|TRBV7-9|TRBD2
TGTGCCAGCAGCGGGACTAGCGGGGGGAGGAATGAGCAGTTCTTC
CASSGTSGGRNEQFF
>TRBJ1-1|16|once|TRBV7-9|NA
TGTGCCAGCAGCTTTTCCGGTGGGCAGGGCGTCACTGAAGCTTTCTTT
CASSFSGGQGVTEAFF
>TRBJ2-7|15|NA|TRBV20-1|TRBD2
TGCAGTGCTACCCGTAGAGGGAGGGTGGCCTACGAGCAGTACTTC
CSATRRGRVAYEQYF
>TRBJ2-2|16|NA|TRBV6-2/TRBV6-3|NA
NA
CASSEAAGVTGELFFF
>TRBJ1-1|16|many|TRBV5-1|NA
TGCGCCAGCAGCTTCTACGGGGGGTTGGTAGCGGCTGAAGCTTTCTTT
CASSFYGGLVAAEAFF
>TRBJ2-5|13|many|TRBV7-8|TRBD1
TGTGCCAGCAGCTGGGGACAGCAAGAGACCCAGTACTTC
CASSWGQQETQYF
>TRBJ2-2|16|few|TRBV7-8|NA
TGTGCCAGCAGCTTAGTTCAGGGGACCAACACCGGGGAGCTGTTTTTT
CASSLVQGTNTGELFF
>TRBJ1-1|14|many|TRBV27|TRBD1
TGTGCCAGCAGTAGGGGACAGATGAACACTGAAGCTTTCTTT
CASSRGQMNTEAFF
>TRBJ2-3|15|many|TRBV20-1|NA
TGCAGTGCTAGTACGGGGGCGCAGAGCACAGATACGCAGTATTTT
CSASTGAQSTDTQYF
>TRBJ1-3|13|NA|TRBV5-1|NA
TGCGCCAGCAGCCCAGACCGTGGAAACACCATATATTTT
CASSPDRGNTIYF
>TRBJ2-5|15|many|TRBV5-4|TRBD2
TGTGCCAGCAGCTTGGCGGGGGGTGTTCAAGAGACCCAGTACTTC
CASSLAGGVQETQYF
>TRBJ1-5|14|many|TRBV6-1|NA
TGTGCCAGCAGCACAGGATCGTGGAATCAGCCCCAGCATTTT
CASSTGSWNQPQHF
>TRBJ1-2|12|many|TRBV11-2|NA
TGTGCCAGCAGCACAGGGCTGGAGGGCTACACCTTC
CASSTGLEGYTF
>TRBJ2-7|13|many|TRBV23-1|NA
TGCGCCAGCAGTCCACGACAGACCTACGAGCAGTACTTC
CASSPRQTYEQYF
>TRBJ2-1|12|many|TRBV11-2|NA
TGTGCCAGCAGCTTATTGAGTACTGAGCAGTTCTTC
CASSLLSTEQFF
>TRBJ2-7|15|many|TRBV6-6|NA
TGTGCCAGCACCATACTTGGACACCCGCCCTACGAGCAGTACTTC
CASTILGHPPYEQYF
>TRBJ1-1|14|NA|TRBV19|NA
TGTGCCACGGGACGAATGGAGGGTGTCACTGAAGCTTTCTTT
CATGRMEGVTEAFF
>TRBJ2-7|11|many|TRBV29-1|TRBD1
TGCAGCGGGGGACAGGACTACGAGCAGTACTTC
CSGGQDYEQYF
>TRBJ2-1|16|NA|TRBV20-1|TRBD2
TGCAGTGCGCCCCCCCGGGCTAGCGGGGGGGCCGATGAGCAGTTCTTC
CSAPPRASGGADEQFF